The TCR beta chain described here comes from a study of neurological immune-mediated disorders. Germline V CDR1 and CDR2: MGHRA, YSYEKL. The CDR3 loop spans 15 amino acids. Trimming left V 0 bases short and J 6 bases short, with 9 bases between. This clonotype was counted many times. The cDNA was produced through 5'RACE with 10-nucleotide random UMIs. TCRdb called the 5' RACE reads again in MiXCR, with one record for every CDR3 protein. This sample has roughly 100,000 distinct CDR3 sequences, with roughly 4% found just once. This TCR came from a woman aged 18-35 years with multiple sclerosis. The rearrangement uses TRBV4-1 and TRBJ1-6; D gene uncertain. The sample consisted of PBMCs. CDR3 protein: CASSQDVPSNSPLHF. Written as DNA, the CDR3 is TGCGCCAGCAGCCAAGATGTACCCTCTAATTCACCCCTCCACTTT.